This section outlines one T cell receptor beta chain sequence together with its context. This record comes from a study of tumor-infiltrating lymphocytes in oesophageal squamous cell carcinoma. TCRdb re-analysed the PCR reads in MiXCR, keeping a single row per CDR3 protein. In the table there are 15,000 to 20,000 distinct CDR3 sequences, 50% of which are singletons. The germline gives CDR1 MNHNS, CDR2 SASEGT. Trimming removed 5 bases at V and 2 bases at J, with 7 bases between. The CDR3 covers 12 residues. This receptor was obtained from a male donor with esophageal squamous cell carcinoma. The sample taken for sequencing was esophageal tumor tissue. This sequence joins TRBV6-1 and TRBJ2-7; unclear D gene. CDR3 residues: CASSLGTYEQYF. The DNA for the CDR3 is TGTGCCAGCAGTTTGGGCACCTACGAGCAGTACTTC.